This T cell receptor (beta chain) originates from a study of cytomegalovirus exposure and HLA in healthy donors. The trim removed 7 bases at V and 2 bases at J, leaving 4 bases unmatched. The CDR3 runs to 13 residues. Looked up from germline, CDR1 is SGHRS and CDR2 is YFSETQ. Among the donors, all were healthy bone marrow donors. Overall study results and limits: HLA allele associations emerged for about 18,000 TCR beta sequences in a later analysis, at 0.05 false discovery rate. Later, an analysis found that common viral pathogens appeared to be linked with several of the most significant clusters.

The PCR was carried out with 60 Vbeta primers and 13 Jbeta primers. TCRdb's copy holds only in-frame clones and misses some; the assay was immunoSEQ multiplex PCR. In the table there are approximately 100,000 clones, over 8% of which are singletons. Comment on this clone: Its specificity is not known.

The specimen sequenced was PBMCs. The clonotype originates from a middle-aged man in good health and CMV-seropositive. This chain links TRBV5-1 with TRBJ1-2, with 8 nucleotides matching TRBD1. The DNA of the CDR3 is TGCGCCAGCGGGACAGGTGTCAACTATGGCTACACCTTC. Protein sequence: CASGTGVNYGYTF.